This T cell receptor beta chain was recorded in a study of blood T cells in healthy people across ages. Study-wide results and caveats: The CMV status of each donor remained undetermined, and this could have confounded shifts in expanded clonotypes.

Concerning this clonotype: Its antigen is currently unknown.

The germline gives CDR1 SGHVS, CDR2 FNYEAQ. The CDR3 is made up of 14 amino acids. Unmatched junction bases numbered 5, after V lost 6 bases and J lost 2 bases. For the second PCR, which ran for roughly 6 to 12 cycles, a sample-barcoded 5' primer and a J-beta primer mix were used. The template-switch adaptor, which had 12 random nucleotides, put a tag on each cDNA molecule. Paired-end reads containing CDR3 totaled no fewer than 2.5 million for each sample. In TCRdb, the 5' RACE reads were re-called with MiXCR into one record per CDR3 protein. Among hundreds of thousands of distinct CDR3 sequences, around two fifths were seen once, and the ten largest hold 25% to 30%.

This clonotype was sampled from an elderly man in good health. This chain connects TRBV7-6 to TRBJ2-3; TRBD1 matches at 7 bases. Sequenced material: blood. The CDR3, as DNA: TGTGCCAGCAGTAATCAGGGGGTCACAGATACGCAGTATTTT. It yields the protein CASSNQGVTDTQYF.